The next 15 T cell receptor beta chains were all read from a single sample in a study of OX40 agonist ivuxolimab in advanced cancers. Data came from immunoSEQ multiplex PCR; TCRdb stores just in-frame clones and leaves some out. Of some 75,000 clones in the sample, less than 90% were seen once. Here the sequenced sample was CD4+ or CD8+ T cells sorted from blood, taken in a trial of the OX40 agonist ivuxolimab. All receptors derive from an adult with an advanced solid tumor such as melanoma, head and neck, liver or kidney cancer.

CDR3 region: CASSPSYEQYF. The CDR3 DNA is TGTGCCAGCAGCCCCTCCTACGAGCAGTACTTC. V usage is TRBV11-2 and J usage is TRBJ2-7; D is uncertain. The germline V gene encodes CDR1 SGHAT and CDR2 FQNNGV. Trimming shortened V by 5 bases and J by 0 bases, and 2 bases separated the two germline ends. CDR3 size: 11 residues.

The chain uses TRBV13 and TRBJ2-2; D might be TRBD2 (7 bases). The CDR3 is made up of 18 amino acids. Per germline, CDR1 PRHDT and CDR2 FYEKMQ (reference sequence). V lost 6 bases and J 1 base, leaving 21 bases between the germline ends. In DNA form, the CDR3 reads TGTGCCAGCAGAACTAGGGGACGGGGGGCCTTGAACACCGGGGAGCTGTTTTTT. Protein product: CASRTRGRGALNTGELFF.

The rearrangement joins TRBV28 to TRBJ2-6; possibly TRBD1 for D (5 bases). V lost 4 bases, J lost 7 bases, and 17 bases lay in between. The germline V gene has CDR1 MDHEN and CDR2 SYDVKM. The CDR3 is 16 amino acids. CDR3 sequence reads: CASSYRGQPLANVLTF. DNA of the CDR3: TGTGCCAGCAGTTACCGAGGACAACCCCTAGCCAACGTCCTGACTTTC.

The chain is built from TRBV7-2 and TRBJ2-2; TRBD2 agrees at 9 bases. Germline assignment: CDR1 SGHTA and CDR2 FQGNSA. The CDR3 covers 19 residues. Trimming took 0 bases from V and 6 from J; bases not matched to a gene: 14. CDR3 sequence (DNA): TGTGCCAGCAGCTTAGCGAGGACTAGCGTCAATAGAGGGGCCGGGGAGCTGTTTTTT. Its protein is CASSLARTSVNRGAGELFF. Full variable domain (missing parts from reference TRBV7-2 and TRBJ2-2): GAGVSQSPSNKVTEKGKDVELRCDPISGHTALYWYRQSLGQGLEFLIYFQGNSAPDKSGLPSDRFSAERTGGSVSTLTIQRTQQEDSAVYLCASSLARTSVNRGAGELFFGEGSRLTVL.

V and J are TRBV5-4 and TRBJ2-7, with 7 bases identical to TRBD1. The J segment lost 4 bases and the V segment lost 2 bases, leaving 6 bases of the junction unmatched. Germline loops: CDR1 SGHNT, CDR2 YYREEE (reference sequence). CDR3 size: 14 residues. The CDR3 reads CASSFQGGAYEQYF. CDR3 bases: TGTGCCAGCAGCTTTCAAGGGGGCGCGTACGAGCAGTACTTC.

The chain joins TRBV4-2 to TRBJ2-4; no clear D. This CDR3 is 14 amino acids long. Germline V lookup: CDR1 LGHNA, CDR2 YNFKEQ. V was clipped by 4 bases and J by 0 bases, with 7 bases between them. The CDR3 DNA is TGTGCCAGCAGCCTGGACGTAGCCAAAAACATTCAGTACTTC. As protein: CASSLDVAKNIQYF.

In this sample, this clone turned up once. The V gene is TRBV19, the J gene TRBJ1-4; 9 bases align to TRBD1. Germline V gives CDR1 LNHDA, CDR2 SQIVND (reference sequence). This CDR3 region has 12 residues. The J segment lost 6 bases and the V segment lost 9 bases, leaving 2 bases of the junction unmatched. The CDR3 loop reads CASRDRDEKLFF. The DNA of the CDR3 is TGTGCCAGCCGGGACAGGGATGAAAAACTGTTTTTT.

The V gene is TRBV5-6, the J gene TRBJ1-5, with D perhaps TRBD1 (5 bases). This CDR3 is 14 amino acids long. Deletions cut 4 bases from V and 11 bases from J, with 19 bases between. CDR1 is SGHDT and CDR2 is YYEEEE in the germline V gene. CDR3 coding DNA: TGTGCCAGCAGCCCCGGGCTCGGGGCCGCGGCCCAGCATTTT. This gives the protein CASSPGLGAAAQHF.

This chain uses TRBV5-4 with TRBJ2-6, with TRBD1 identical over 8 bases. CDR1 is SGHNT, CDR2 YYREEE, per germline (reference sequence). Trimming at V came to 4 bases and at J to 4 bases, leaving 7 bases not matched to a gene. The CDR3 spans 16 residues. As DNA, the CDR3 is TGTGCCAGCAGCCCAGGACAGGGCGACGGGGCCAACGTCCTGACTTTC. Translated: CASSPGQGDGANVLTF. Complete variable domain (other parts from reference TRBV5-4 and TRBJ2-6): ETGVTQSPTHLIKTRGQQVTLRCSSQSGHNTVSWYQQALGQGPQFIFQYYREEENGRGNFPPRFSGLQFPNYSSELNVNALELDDSALYLCASSPGQGDGANVLTFGAGSRLTVL.

The chain links TRBV7-3 to TRBJ2-2; TRBD1 might be the D (5 bases). This CDR3 comprises 14 residues. The ends were cut back, 5 bases at V and 1 base at J, with 8 bases in the middle. CDR1 and CDR2 (germline): SGHTA, FQGTGA. The CDR3 spells CASSTDRNTGELFF. The CDR3 DNA is TGTGCCAGCAGCACCGACAGGAACACCGGGGAGCTGTTTTTT.

The CDR3, as DNA: TGTGCCAGCAGCCCGGGTAGCGGGGGCACCTACGAGCAGTACTTC. Protein product: CASSPGSGGTYEQYF. The V gene is TRBV6-5, the J gene TRBJ2-7; TRBD2 agrees at 9 bases. CDR1 MNHEY and CDR2 SVGAGI come from the germline V gene. CDR3 length equals 15 residues. The V and J ends lost 6 bases and 2 bases, in that order; junction bases with no gene match: 8.

Of note for this clone: A read error may produce the germline difference seen at one junction end. This chain connects TRBV6-6 to TRBJ1-3; 7 positions agree with TRBD1. This CDR3 region has 15 residues. CDR1 and CDR2 (germline): MNHNY, SVGAGI (reference sequence). CDR3 sequence (DNA): TGTACCAGCAGTTACGTAACAGGGGTTGGAAACACCATATATTTT. Protein sequence: CTSSYVTGVGNTIYF.

The V gene is TRBV14, the J gene TRBJ2-1, with D hard to call. The CDR3 runs to 12 residues. Germline V gene sequence: CDR1 SGHDN, CDR2 FVKESK. V was trimmed by 1 base and J by 6 bases, leaving 4 bases between them. CDR3 sequence: CASSQVRNEQFF. Written as DNA, the CDR3 is TGTGCCAGCAGCCAAGTTCGCAATGAGCAGTTCTTC.

The CDR3 sequence: CASSHFEGGELFF. The DNA of the CDR3 is TGTGCCAGCAGCCACTTTGAGGGGGGGGAGCTGTTTTTT. V is TRBV11-3 and J is TRBJ2-2; D could derive from TRBD1 or TRBD2 (5 bases each). The CDR3 consists of 13 residues. From germline, CDR1 is SGHNT and CDR2 YENEEA. The V end was cut by 5 bases, the J end by 8 bases, with 12 bases between.

This clone was recorded a few times. J is TRBJ2-7 and V is TRBV14; D gene uncertain. This CDR3 is 14 amino acids long. With 0 bases removed from V and 2 bases from J, the gap between germline ends came to 8 bases. From germline, CDR1 is SGHDN and CDR2 FVKESK. The CDR3 DNA sequence: TGTGCCAGCAGCCAAGACGGGCTCCCCTACGAGCAGTACTTC. It codes for CASSQDGLPYEQYF.